A selection of T cell receptor beta chains follows, all from one sample in a study of blood T cell repertoires in COVID-19. Assay: immunoSEQ multiplex PCR; the TCRdb copy retains only in-frame clones and omits some. Of 150,000 or so clones listed, about 72% are singletons. Sequences were obtained from peripheral blood. The receptors come from a woman aged 70-85 years with acute or convalescent COVID-19. Each CDR3 is given with its conserved first and last residue. A D gene is named only where the DNA matches it firmly. The size field is filled for only some rows; it gives once, few, many or a size class.

>TRBJ2-3|TRBD2|TRBV15|-
TGTGCCACCAGCGGCTCCTCGACTAGCGGGGGGACAGATACGCAGTATTTT
CATSGSSTSGGTDTQYF
>TRBJ2-3|TRBD1|TRBV28|-
TGTGCCAGCAGCGCCCATGGGACAGGGACAGATACGCAGTATTTT
CASSAHGTGTDTQYF
>TRBJ1-2|-|TRBV4-2|once
TGTGCCAGCAGCCAAGATTTCAGAAAGGAGTCATCTTACACCTTC
CASSQDFRKESSYTF
>TRBJ1-2|-|TRBV19|-
TGTGCCAGTTTAGGAGTAGCAGGGCGGAACTATGGCTACACCTTC
CASLGVAGRNYGYTF
>TRBJ2-7|-|TRBV9|-
TGTGCCAGCAGCGTAGGCTGGGGGGTTTACTACGAGCAGTACTTC
CASSVGWGVYYEQYF
>TRBJ2-3|-|TRBV7-3|-
TGTGCCAGCAGCTTATTAGGCGGGATAACAGATACGCAGTATTTT
CASSLLGGITDTQYF
>TRBJ2-5|TRBD1|TRBV27|-
TGTGCCAGCAGCAGAATAGGGACAGGGGAAAAGACCCAGTACTTC
CASSRIGTGEKTQYF
>TRBJ2-1|-|TRBV11-3|many
TGTGCCAGCAGCTCACCCGCAACAGGGTTGGCTGAGCAGTTCTTC
CASSSPATGLAEQFF
>TRBJ2-1|-|TRBV24-1|-
TGTGCCACCAGTGGTCCCCTCTATGACAATGAGCAGTTCTTC
CATSGPLYDNEQFF
>TRBJ2-1|-|TRBV7-8|few
TGTGCCAGCAGCTTCTCAAGAGGGGGTGTTATGAATGAGCAGTTCTTC
CASSFSRGGVMNEQFF
>TRBJ1-5|TRBD1|TRBV7-8|-
TGTGCCAGCAGCGATGACAGGGGAGATCAGCCCCAGCATTTT
CASSDDRGDQPQHF
>TRBJ2-4|-|TRBV6-2/TRBV6-3|-
TGTGCCAGCAGTTCCTCCGGGAAAAACATTCAGTACTTC
CASSSSGKNIQYF
>TRBJ1-2|TRBD1|TRBV7-9|-
TGTGCCAGCAGCCCGGGCCCGACAGGGGAGGGCAATGGCTACACCTTC
CASSPGPTGEGNGYTF
>TRBJ1-1|-|TRBV12-3/TRBV12-4|-
TGTGCCAGCAGTTTAGGGCCCGCTGAAGCTTTCTTT
CASSLGPAEAFF
>TRBJ2-7|-|TRBV29-1|-
TGCAGCGTTGACGTCTCCTACGAGCAGTACTTC
CSVDVSYEQYF
>TRBJ1-3|-|TRBV30|many
TGTGCCTGGAATTTGGGGAGTGGAAACACCATATATTTT
CAWNLGSGNTIYF
>TRBJ2-1|TRBD2|TRBV30|-
TGTGCCTGGAGTGAACTAGCGGGAAACATTGAGCAGTTCTTC
CAWSELAGNIEQFF
>TRBJ2-5|-|TRBV3-1/TRBV3-2|once
TGTGCCAGCAGCCAAGAAGCAGAGACCCAGTACTTC
CASSQEAETQYF
>TRBJ1-2|TRBD1|TRBV9|-
TGTGCCAGCAGCGTAGACACTGGGACAGGGGGTTATGGCTACACCTTC
CASSVDTGTGGYGYTF
>TRBJ2-5|TRBD1|TRBV5-1|-
TGCGCCAGCAGGAGACAGGGGAAGGAGACCCAGTACTTC
CASRRQGKETQYF
>TRBJ1-4|-|TRBV2|-
TGTGCCAGCAGGGGGGGAGATGCAACTAATGAAAAACTGTTTTTT
CASRGGDATNEKLFF
>TRBJ2-2|TRBD1|TRBV9|-
TGTGCCAGCGGAAGACAGGGGGCTGGCGGGGAGCTGTTTTTT
CASGRQGAGGELFF
>TRBJ2-2|TRBD1|TRBV18|-
TGTGCCAGCTCACCCCGGACAGGGGGATACGGGAACACCGGGGAGCTGTTTTTT
CASSPRTGGYGNTGELFF
>TRBJ1-1|TRBD1|TRBV5-1|-
TGCGCCAGCAGCTCACAGGGACAGGGATTGAACACTGAAGCTTTCTTT
CASSSQGQGLNTEAFF
>TRBJ2-1|TRBD1|TRBV5-1|-
TGCGCCAGCAGCTCCACAGGGGACTCCTACAATGAGCAGTTCTTC
CASSSTGDSYNEQFF
>TRBJ1-2|-|TRBV15|-
TGTGCCACCAGCACCCGAACAGGGACCAATGGCTACACCTTC
CATSTRTGTNGYTF
>TRBJ2-1|TRBD2|TRBV4-2|-
TGTGCCAGCAGCCAACCTGGACTAGCGGATTACAATGAGCAGTTCTTC
CASSQPGLADYNEQFF
>TRBJ2-3|-|TRBV19|few
TGTGCCAGTAGTATTTCGTCAGGGGCAGATACGCAGTATTTT
CASSISSGADTQYF
>TRBJ1-5|TRBD1|TRBV6-5|-
TGTGCCAGCAAGACAGGGGCCAGTAATCAGCCCCAGCATTTT
CASKTGASNQPQHF
>TRBJ1-5|TRBD1|TRBV3-1/TRBV3-2|-
TGTGCCAGCAGCCAGGGGACAGTCGGGACAAATCAGCCCCAGCATTTT
CASSQGTVGTNQPQHF
>TRBJ1-2|-|TRBV2|many
TGTGCCAGCAGTGACCCGGGACACCCGGGCTACACCTTC
CASSDPGHPGYTF
>TRBJ2-5|TRBD2|TRBV5-4|few
TGTGCCAGCAGCTTCAAGCGGGAGTACCAAGAGACCCAGTACTTC
CASSFKREYQETQYF
>TRBJ2-1|-|TRBV11-2|few
TGTGCCAGCAGCTTATTTTCTAGCTACAATGAGCAGTTCTTC
CASSLFSSYNEQFF
>TRBJ1-4|-|TRBV14|-
TGTGCCAGCAGCCAAGAGGCTTCAGGGGCGGAAGAAAAACTGTTTTTT
CASSQEASGAEEKLFF
>TRBJ1-1|TRBD1|TRBV2|-
TGTGCCAGCAGAAAACAGGGGGCGAAGAACACTGAAGCTTTCTTT
CASRKQGAKNTEAFF
>TRBJ2-7|TRBD1|TRBV28|medium-sized
TGTGCCAGCAGTTCCGGACAGGGGGCCTGGGTAGAGCAGTACTTC
CASSSGQGAWVEQYF
>TRBJ2-2|TRBD1|TRBV10-3|-
TGTGCCATCAGTCGAACGGGACAGGGCACCGGGGAGCTGTTTTTT
CAISRTGQGTGELFF
>TRBJ1-1|-|TRBV5-1|few
TGCGCCAGCAGTGAGGCTGACGACACTGAAGCTTTCTTT
CASSEADDTEAFF
>TRBJ2-1|-|TRBV9|-
TGTGCCAGCAGCGTTAACAATTTAGAGGGTGGCTCCTACAATGAGCAGTTCTTC
CASSVNNLEGGSYNEQFF
>TRBJ2-7|TRBD1|TRBV7-2|-
TGTGCCAGCAGCTTAGGGGGACAGCGGTACGAGCAGTACTTC
CASSLGGQRYEQYF
>TRBJ2-7|TRBD1|TRBV27|-
TGTGCCAGCAGCCACAGGGGGCCCACCTACGAGCAGTACTTC
CASSHRGPTYEQYF
>TRBJ2-3|TRBD2|TRBV9|-
TGTGCCAGCAGCGTAGAGCCGGGACTAGCCACAGATACGCAGTATTTT
CASSVEPGLATDTQYF
>TRBJ2-7|-|TRBV3-1/TRBV3-2|-
TGTGCCAGCAGCCAAGAGGAGGGGGCGAGATACGAGCAGTACTTC
CASSQEEGARYEQYF
>TRBJ1-4|-|TRBV15|few
TGTGCCACCAGCAGAGATCCCAGGGTAGGAGAAAAACTGTTTTTT
CATSRDPRVGEKLFF
>TRBJ1-1|-|TRBV7-9|-
TGTGCCAGCAGCTTAGATTGGCAGAAAGAAGCTTTCTTT
CASSLDWQKEAFF
>TRBJ2-1|TRBD1|TRBV6-2/TRBV6-3|once
TGTGCCAGCAGTTCCGCCGGGACAGGAACGAATGAGCAGTTCTTC
CASSSAGTGTNEQFF
>TRBJ1-5|TRBD1|TRBV6-5|-
TGTGCCAGCAGCGGACAGGGGGCAGATCAGCCCCAGCATTTT
CASSGQGADQPQHF